This T cell receptor beta chain was identified in a study of cytomegalovirus exposure and HLA in healthy donors. The ends lost 5 bases at V and 0 bases at J; junction bases unmatched: 6. CDR1 and CDR2 from the germline V gene are LNHDA and SQIVND (reference sequence). This CDR3 contains 17 residues. PCR amplification relied on 60 Vbeta primers (plus 13 Jbeta primers). Profiled with immunoSEQ multiplex PCR; TCRdb holds only in-frame clones, not every one. In the table there are approximately 100,000 clones, 85% of which are singletons. This clonotype was sampled from a middle-aged man in good health and CMV-seropositive. Sequencing was carried out using PBMCs. The chain combines TRBV19 with TRBJ1-5; 11 bases fit TRBD1. The DNA of the CDR3 is TGTGCCAGTAGTTCCGGGACAGGGGGGAATAGCAATCAGCCCCAGCATTTT. This sequence encodes CASSSGTGGNSNQPQHF. Variable domain in full (rest from reference TRBV19 and TRBJ1-5): DGGITQSPKYLFRKEGQNVTLSCEQNLNHDAMYWYRQDPGQGLRLIYYSQIVNDFQKGDIAEGYSVSREKKESFPLTVTSAQKNPTAFYLCASSSGTGGNSNQPQHFGDGTRLSIL.